The 6 T cell receptor beta chains reported below all come from one sample, sequenced in a study of blood T cell repertoires in COVID-19. Using immunoSEQ multiplex PCR, the repertoire was profiled, and TCRdb retains in-frame clones only, with some absent. The sample consists of roughly 160,000 clones, about 85% of them appearing once. Sequencing was carried out using peripheral blood. These TCRs come from a man aged 60 to 69 with acute or convalescent COVID-19.

This clone was detected only a few times. The V call is TRBV2, the J call TRBJ2-4; 11 nucleotides match TRBD1. V shed 7 bases, J shed 6 bases, and the junction held 2 bases outside the gene matches. This CDR3 is 13 amino acids long. CDR1 is SNHLY and CDR2 is FYNNEI in the germline V gene. The CDR3, as DNA: TGTGCCAGCAAAGGGACAGGGGGAAACATTCAGTACTTC. Encoded protein: CASKGTGGNIQYF.

The DNA of the CDR3 is TGTGCCAGCAGTTTACAAGTCAGGGCAGATACGCAGTATTTT. Its translation: CASSLQVRADTQYF. The V call is TRBV6-5, the J call TRBJ2-3; tentative D call: TRBD1 (5 bases). The germline V gene encodes CDR1 MNHEY and CDR2 SVGAGI. The V end was cut by 4 bases, the J end by 4 bases, with 12 bases between. The CDR3 loop spans 14 amino acids.

Comment on this clone: The same CDR3 arises from other DNA sequences in this sample as well. The chain carries TRBV12-3 or TRBV12-4 and TRBJ2-1; weak D call: TRBD2 (5 bases). The CDR3 covers 13 residues. The ends were cut back, 5 bases at V and 5 bases at J, with 10 bases in the middle. CDR3 DNA sequence: TGTGCCAGCAGTCTAACTAGGGACAATGAGCAGTTCTTC. Translating gives CASSLTRDNEQFF.

This chain uses TRBV27 with TRBJ2-7; D might be TRBD1 (6 bases). CDR3 size: 13 residues. Trimming removed 6 bases from V and 3 bases from J, with 12 bases in between. The germline V gene has CDR1 MNHEY and CDR2 SMNVEV (reference sequence). CDR3 amino acids: CASRNRAGYEQYF. CDR3 sequence (DNA): TGTGCCAGCAGGAACAGGGCCGGCTACGAGCAGTACTTC.

CDR3 region: CATGESGGETQYF. The CDR3 coding sequence is TGTGCCACGGGGGAGTCTGGGGGGGAGACCCAGTACTTC. The chain joins TRBV24-1 to TRBJ2-5; D may be TRBD2 (6 bases). Looked up from germline, CDR1 is KGHDR and CDR2 is SFDVKD. The CDR3 length is 13 residues. The ends were cut back, 10 bases at V and 5 bases at J, with 16 bases in the middle.

V is TRBV30 and J is TRBJ1-3; D gene uncertain. Germline assignment: CDR1 GTSNPN and CDR2 SVGIG (reference sequence). Deletions cut 2 bases from V and 0 bases from J, with 8 bases between. CDR3 size: 14 residues. CDR3 in amino acids: CAWSRSNSGNTIYF. CDR3 nucleotide sequence: TGTGCCTGGAGTCGGTCGAACTCTGGAAACACCATATATTTT.